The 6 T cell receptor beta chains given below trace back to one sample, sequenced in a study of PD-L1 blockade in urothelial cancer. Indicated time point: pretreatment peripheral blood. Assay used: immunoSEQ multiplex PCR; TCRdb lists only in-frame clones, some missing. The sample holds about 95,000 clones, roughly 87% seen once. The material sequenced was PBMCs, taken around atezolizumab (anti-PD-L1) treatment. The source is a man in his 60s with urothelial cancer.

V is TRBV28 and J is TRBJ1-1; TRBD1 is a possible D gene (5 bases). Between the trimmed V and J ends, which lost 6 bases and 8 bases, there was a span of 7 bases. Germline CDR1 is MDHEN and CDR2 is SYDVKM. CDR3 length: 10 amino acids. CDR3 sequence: CASRDKEAFF. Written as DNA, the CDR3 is TGTGCCAGCAGGGACAAGGAAGCTTTCTTT.

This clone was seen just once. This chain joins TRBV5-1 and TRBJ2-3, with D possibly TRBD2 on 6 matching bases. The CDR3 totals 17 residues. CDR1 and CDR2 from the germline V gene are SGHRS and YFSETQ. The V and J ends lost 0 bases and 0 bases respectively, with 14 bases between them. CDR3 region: CASSLGRDATSTDTQYF. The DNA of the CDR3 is TGCGCCAGCAGCTTGGGGCGGGACGCCACTAGCACAGATACGCAGTATTTT.

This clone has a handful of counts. The CDR3 DNA is TGTGCCAGCAGTCCAGGGGGGAACTATGGCTACACCTTC. Translating it yields CASSPGGNYGYTF. The V and J genes are TRBV28 and TRBJ1-2; 7 bases are shared with TRBD1. Losses at the gene ends were 5 bases for V and 2 bases for J; bases not matched to a gene: 2. Germline CDR1 is MDHEN and CDR2 is SYDVKM. The CDR3 spans 13 residues.

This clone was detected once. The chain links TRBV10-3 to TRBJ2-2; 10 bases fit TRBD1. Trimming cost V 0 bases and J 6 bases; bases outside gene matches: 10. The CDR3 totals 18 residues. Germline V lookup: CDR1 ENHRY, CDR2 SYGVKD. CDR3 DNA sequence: TGTGCCATCAGTGAGTCGACTTTCGGGACAGGGGCGCCCGGGGAGCTGTTTTTT. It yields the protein CAISESTFGTGAPGELFF.

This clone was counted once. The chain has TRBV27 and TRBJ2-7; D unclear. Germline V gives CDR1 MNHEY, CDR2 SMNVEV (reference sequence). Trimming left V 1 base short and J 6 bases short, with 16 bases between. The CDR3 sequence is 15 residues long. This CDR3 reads CASSLFMASSLEQYF. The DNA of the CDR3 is TGTGCCAGCAGTTTATTTATGGCATCGTCGCTCGAGCAGTACTTC.

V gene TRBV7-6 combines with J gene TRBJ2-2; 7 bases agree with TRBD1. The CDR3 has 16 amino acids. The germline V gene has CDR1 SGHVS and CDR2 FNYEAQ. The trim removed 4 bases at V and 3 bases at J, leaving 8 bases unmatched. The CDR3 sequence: CASSYVGGFDTGELFF. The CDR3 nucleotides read TGTGCCAGCAGCTACGTAGGGGGCTTCGACACCGGGGAGCTGTTTTTT.